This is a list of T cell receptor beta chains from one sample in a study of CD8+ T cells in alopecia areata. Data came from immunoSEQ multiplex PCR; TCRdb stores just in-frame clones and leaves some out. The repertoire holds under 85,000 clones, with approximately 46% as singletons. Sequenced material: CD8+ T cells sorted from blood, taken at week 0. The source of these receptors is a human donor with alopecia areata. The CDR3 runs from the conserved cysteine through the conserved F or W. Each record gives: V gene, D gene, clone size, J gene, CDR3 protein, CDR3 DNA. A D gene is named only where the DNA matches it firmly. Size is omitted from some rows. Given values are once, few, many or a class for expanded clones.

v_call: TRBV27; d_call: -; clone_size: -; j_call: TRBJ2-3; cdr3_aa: CATRWFTSDTQYF; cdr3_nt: TGTGCCACTAGATGGTTCACTAGTGATACGCAGTATTTT
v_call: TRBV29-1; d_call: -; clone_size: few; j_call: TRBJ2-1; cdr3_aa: CSVVAGASYNEQFF; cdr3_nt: TGCAGCGTTGTTGCGGGGGCCTCCTACAATGAGCAGTTCTTC
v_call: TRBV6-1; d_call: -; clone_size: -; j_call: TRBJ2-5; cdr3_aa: CASSEFSWGQQETQYF; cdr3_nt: TGTGCCAGCAGTGAATTCTCCTGGGGACAACAAGAGACCCAGTACTTC
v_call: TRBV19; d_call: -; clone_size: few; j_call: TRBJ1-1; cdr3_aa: CATRGGTEAFF; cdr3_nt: TGTGCCACAAGAGGAGGGACTGAAGCTTTCTTT
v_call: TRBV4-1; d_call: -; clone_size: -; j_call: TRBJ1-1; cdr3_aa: CASSGGGENTEAFF; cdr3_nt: TGCGCCAGCAGCGGGGGAGGGGAGAACACTGAAGCTTTCTTT
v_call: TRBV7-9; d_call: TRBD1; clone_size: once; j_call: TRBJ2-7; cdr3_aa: CASSSPGQGYEQYF; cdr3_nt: TGTGCCAGCAGCTCACCGGGACAGGGCTACGAGCAGTACTTC
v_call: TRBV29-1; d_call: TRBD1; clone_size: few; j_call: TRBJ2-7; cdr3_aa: CSTGDRVGNEQYF; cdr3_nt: TGCAGCACCGGGGACAGGGTAGGGAACGAGCAGTACTTC
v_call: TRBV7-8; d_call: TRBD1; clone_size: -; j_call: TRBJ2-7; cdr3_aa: CASSEGQSYEQYF; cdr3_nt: TGTGCCAGCAGCGAGGGACAGTCCTACGAGCAGTACTTC
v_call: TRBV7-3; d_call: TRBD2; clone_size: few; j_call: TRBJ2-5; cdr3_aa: CASSLNPSGKETQYF; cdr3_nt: TGTGCCAGCAGCTTAAACCCTAGCGGGAAAGAGACCCAGTACTTC
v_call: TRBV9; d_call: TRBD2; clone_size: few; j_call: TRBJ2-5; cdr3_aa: CASSVEGGLVRGETQYF; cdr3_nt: TGTGCCAGCAGCGTAGAAGGAGGACTAGTCAGAGGGGAGACCCAGTACTTC
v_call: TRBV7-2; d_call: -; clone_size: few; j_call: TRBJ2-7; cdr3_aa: CASRRAGFSYEQYF; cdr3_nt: TGTGCCAGCAGGAGAGCGGGTTTCTCCTACGAGCAGTACTTC
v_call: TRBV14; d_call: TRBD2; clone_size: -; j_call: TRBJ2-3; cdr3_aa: CASSQDYRLAGGKDTQYF; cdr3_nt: TGTGCCAGCAGCCAAGATTACCGACTAGCGGGAGGGAAAGATACGCAGTATTTT
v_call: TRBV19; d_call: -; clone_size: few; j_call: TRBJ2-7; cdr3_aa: CASSLRGPDYEQYF; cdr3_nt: TGTGCCAGTAGTCTCCGGGGCCCCGACTACGAGCAGTACTTC
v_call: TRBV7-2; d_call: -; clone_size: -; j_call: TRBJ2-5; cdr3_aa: CASSLRDETQYF; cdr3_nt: TGTGCCAGCAGTCTGCGAGACGAGACCCAGTACTTC
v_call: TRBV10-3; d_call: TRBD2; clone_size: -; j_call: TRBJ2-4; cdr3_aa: CAIIGTSGPLAKNIQYF; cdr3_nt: TGTGCCATCATAGGGACTAGCGGACCCCTAGCCAAAAACATTCAGTACTTC
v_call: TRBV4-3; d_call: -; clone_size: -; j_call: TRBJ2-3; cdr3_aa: CASSQEGSGHTDTQYF; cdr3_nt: TGCGCCAGCAGCCAAGAGGGGAGCGGCCACACAGATACGCAGTATTTT
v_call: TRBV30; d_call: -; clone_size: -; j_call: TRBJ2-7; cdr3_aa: CAWSDIGYEQYF; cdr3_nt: TGTGCCTGGTCAGACATAGGCTACGAGCAGTACTTC
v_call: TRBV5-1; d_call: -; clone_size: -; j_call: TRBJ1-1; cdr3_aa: CASSYKGEEDTEAFF; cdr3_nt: TGCGCCAGCAGCTATAAAGGGGAGGAAGACACTGAAGCTTTCTTT
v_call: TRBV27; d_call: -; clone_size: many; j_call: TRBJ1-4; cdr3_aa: CASSPNGYEKLFF; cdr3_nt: TGTGCCAGCAGTCCTAACGGTTATGAAAAACTGTTTTTT
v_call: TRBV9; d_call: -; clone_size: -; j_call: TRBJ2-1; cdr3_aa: CASSVGGDNEQFF; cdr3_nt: TGTGCCAGCAGCGTAGGCGGGGACAATGAGCAGTTCTTC
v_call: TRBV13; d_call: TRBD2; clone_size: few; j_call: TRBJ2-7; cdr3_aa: CASSLRLAGDSEQYF; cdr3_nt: TGTGCCAGCAGCTTGAGGCTAGCGGGAGACTCCGAGCAGTACTTC
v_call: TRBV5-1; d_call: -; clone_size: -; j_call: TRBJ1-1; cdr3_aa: CASSWDAAEAFF; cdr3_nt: TGCGCCAGCAGCTGGGACGCTGCTGAAGCTTTCTTT
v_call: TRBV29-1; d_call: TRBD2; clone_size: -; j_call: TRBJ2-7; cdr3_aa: CSAASGSRYEQYF; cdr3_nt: TGCAGCGCAGCTAGCGGGAGTCGATACGAGCAGTACTTC
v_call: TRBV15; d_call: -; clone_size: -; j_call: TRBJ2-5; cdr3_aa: CATSRDPPGRQETQYF; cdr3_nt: TGTGCCACCAGCAGAGATCCCCCAGGGCGGCAAGAGACCCAGTACTTC
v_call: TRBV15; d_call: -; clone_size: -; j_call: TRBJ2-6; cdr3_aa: CATSSSRSGANVLTF; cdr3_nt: TGTGCCACCAGCAGCAGCCGCTCTGGGGCCAACGTCCTGACTTTC
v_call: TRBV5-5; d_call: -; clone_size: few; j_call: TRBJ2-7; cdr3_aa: CASSSTREQYF; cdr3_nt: TGTGCCAGCTCCAGCACCCGTGAGCAGTACTTC